Each of the 30 T cell receptor beta chains below was sequenced from the same sample in a study of vaccination and CD4 T cells after COVID-19. Treatment defined: roughly nine-day PBMC culture with coronavirus spike peptide pools or control peptides (ViraFEST assay). Their antigens are not known. An Oncomine TCR Beta short-read assay was used to sequence the DNA from cultured CD4+ T cells. TCRdb reanalysed the PCR reads using MiXCR and keeps one entry per CDR3 protein. Here the sample spans approximately 11,000 distinct CDR3 sequences, 45% being singletons. The specimen comprised cultured CD4+ T cells from blood, sampled after SARS-CoV-2 vaccination. The receptors shown here come from a human donor with COVID-19.

Points on this clonotype: The junction differs from germline at one of its ends, possibly a read error. The rearrangement uses TRBV10-3 and TRBJ1-1; 10 bases fit TRBD1. The CDR3 runs 15 residues. Germline lookup yields CDR1 ENHRY and CDR2 SYGVKD. The CDR3 DNA reads TGCGCCATACGGACAGGGGGGGTTATGAACACTGAAGCTTTCTTT. Translation gives CAIRTGGVMNTEAFF.

This clonotype has a handful of counts. The chain has TRBV7-9 and TRBJ1-2; D uncertain. Trimming removed 3 bases from V and 0 bases from J, with 11 bases in between. The CDR3 extends over 15 amino acids. The germline V gene encodes CDR1 SEHNR and CDR2 FQNEAQ (reference sequence). CDR3 sequence: CASSFTTAANYGYTF. In DNA, the CDR3 is TGTGCCAGCAGCTTTACAACAGCCGCTAACTATGGCTACACCTTC.

The chain couples TRBV5-1 to TRBJ1-2; 8 bases are shared with TRBD1. Germline lookup yields CDR1 SGHRS and CDR2 YFSETQ. Trimming cost V 8 bases and J 2 bases; bases outside gene matches: 2. The CDR3 spans 12 residues. The CDR3 reads CASRQGNYGYTF. In nucleotides, the CDR3 is TGCGCCAGTCGACAGGGGAACTATGGCTACACCTTC. The full variable domain, with the rest looked up from reference TRBV5-1 and TRBJ1-2, is KAGVTQTPRYLIKTRGQQVTLSCSPISGHRSVSWYQQTPGQGLQFLFEYFSETQRNKGNFPGRFSGRQFSNSRSEMNVSTLELGDSALYLCASRQGNYGYTFGSGTRLTVV.

This chain joins TRBV20-1 and TRBJ2-3; 8 nucleotides match TRBD2. CDR1 DFQATT and CDR2 SNEGSKA come from the germline V gene (reference sequence). The CDR3 has 16 residues. V lost 4 bases and J lost 5; bases outside the gene matches: 14. CDR3 amino acids: CSAIRTSPLIGDTQYF. The CDR3 DNA is TGCAGTGCTATAAGGACTAGCCCCCTGATTGGAGATACGCAGTATTTT.

This chain uses TRBV15 with TRBJ2-5, with 8 bases lining up with TRBD1. This CDR3 comprises 15 residues. From germline, CDR1 is LNHNV and CDR2 YYDKDF (reference sequence). The V gene end was trimmed by 6 bases and the J gene end by 5 bases; junction bases not matched to a gene: 11. This CDR3 reads CATSLAGGWGETQYF. CDR3 nucleotide sequence: TGTGCCACCAGTCTGGCAGGGGGCTGGGGGGAGACCCAGTACTTC.

The CDR3 region has the DNA TGTGCCAGCAGTACACAGGGGGGCGAGTTAGCTGAAGCTTTCTTT. Translation: CASSTQGGELAEAFF. The chain carries TRBV28 and TRBJ1-1; 8 nucleotides agree with TRBD1. The CDR3 runs to 15 residues. V lost 5 bases and J lost 6; bases outside the gene matches: 11. Germline V CDR1 and CDR2: MDHEN, SYDVKM.

This clonotype has only a few counts. The rearrangement uses TRBV7-9 and TRBJ1-1; D uncertain. Germline values: CDR1 SEHNR, CDR2 FQNEAQ (reference sequence). Between the trimmed V and J ends, which lost 2 bases and 6 bases, there was a span of 10 bases. The CDR3 sequence is 13 residues long. The CDR3 sequence: CASSLRGESEAFF. CDR3 nucleotides: TGTGCCAGCAGCTTACGGGGTGAATCTGAAGCTTTCTTT.

The rearrangement links TRBV24-1 to TRBJ2-3; D not resolved. V was cut by 7 bases and J by 0 bases, with 13 bases left in between. The CDR3 has 15 residues. From germline, CDR1 is KGHDR and CDR2 SFDVKD. CDR3 DNA: TGTGCCACCAGCTTGGACGGAGATAGCACAGATACGCAGTATTTT. It yields the protein CATSLDGDSTDTQYF.

The V and J genes are TRBV20-1 and TRBJ1-2, with D uncertain. CDR3 length equals 12 residues. CDR1 is DFQATT and CDR2 is SNEGSKA in the germline V gene (reference sequence). Deletions cut 6 bases from V and 2 bases from J, with 10 bases between. CDR3 in amino acids: CSASSPNYGYTF. The CDR3 nucleotides are TGCAGTGCATCAAGTCCCAACTATGGCTACACCTTC.

J is TRBJ2-3 and V is TRBV20-1; 11 bases map to TRBD2. The ends lost 4 bases at V and 6 bases at J; junction bases unmatched: 6. The CDR3 is 14 amino acids. Per germline, CDR1 DFQATT and CDR2 SNEGSKA (reference sequence). The CDR3 spells CSAIPSGGSDTQYF. In nucleotides, the CDR3 is TGCAGTGCTATCCCTAGCGGGGGGTCGGATACGCAGTATTTT.

This clonotype was seen more than once but under ten times. This chain connects TRBV19 to TRBJ1-2; 7 bases map to TRBD1. Germline V gene lookup returns CDR1 LNHDA and CDR2 SQIVND (reference sequence). V was pared by 7 bases and J by 8 bases, with 10 bases of the junction left unmatched. The CDR3 has 13 residues. This CDR3 reads CASKKTGVEGYTF. The DNA for the CDR3 is TGTGCCAGTAAGAAAACAGGGGTGGAGGGCTACACCTTC.

The rearrangement uses TRBV6-2 or TRBV6-3 and TRBJ2-7; D is unresolved. Germline CDR1 is MNHEY and CDR2 is SVGEGT. V was clipped by 6 bases and J by 7 bases, with 10 bases between them. CDR3 length: 11 amino acids. Here the CDR3 DNA reads TGTGCCAGCAGCCCCGATCGTGAGCAGTACTTC. Translating it yields CASSPDREQYF.

This clonotype showed up just once. The chain joins TRBV6-1 to TRBJ2-7, with a possible D match to TRBD1 (5 bases). The germline V gene has CDR1 MNHNS and CDR2 SASEGT. CDR3 length: 14 residues. The ends were cut back, 6 bases at V and 6 bases at J, with 18 bases in the middle. CDR3 amino acids: CASSPRAPQTEQYF. CDR3 nucleotide sequence: TGTGCCAGCAGCCCCAGGGCTCCCCAGACCGAGCAGTACTTC.

This clonotype was counted a few times. This chain joins TRBV6-5 and TRBJ1-2; D uncertain. The CDR3 contains 11 residues. With 2 bases removed from V and 8 bases from J, the gap between germline ends came to 6 bases. CDR1 is MNHEY and CDR2 is SVGAGI in the germline V gene. The CDR3 loop is CASSYPAGYTF. CDR3 DNA: TGTGCCAGCAGTTACCCTGCGGGCTACACCTTC.

The gene calls are TRBV11-3 and TRBJ2-5; tentatively, D is TRBD1 (5 bases). Germline CDR1 reads SGHNT; CDR2 reads YENEEA. Trimming cost V 10 bases and J 3 bases, with 15 bases left between them. The CDR3 is 13 residues long. The CDR3: CAISPQDEETQYF. The CDR3 DNA follows: TGTGCCATTTCGCCACAGGATGAAGAGACCCAGTACTTC.

The V gene is TRBV20-1, the J gene TRBJ2-5; the match to TRBD2 covers 8 bases. Unmatched junction bases numbered 7, after V lost 2 bases and J lost 5 bases. Germline assignment: CDR1 DFQATT and CDR2 SNEGSKA (reference sequence). This CDR3 is 14 amino acids long. CDR3 amino acids: CSARTGLAMETQYF. The CDR3 DNA reads TGCAGTGCTAGAACAGGACTAGCTATGGAGACCCAGTACTTC.

This clonotype turned up a few times. The J gene is TRBJ2-5, the V gene TRBV11-2; 9 bases are shared with TRBD1. Germline V gene sequence: CDR1 SGHAT, CDR2 FQNNGV. This CDR3 is built from 16 residues. The V gene end was trimmed by 4 bases and the J gene end by 5 bases; junction bases not matched to a gene: 11. CDR3 loop: CASSSEISTGGETQYF. DNA for the CDR3: TGTGCCAGCAGCTCGGAAATTTCGACAGGGGGGGAGACCCAGTACTTC.

The gene calls are TRBV2 and TRBJ2-5; no reliable D call. From germline, CDR1 is SNHLY and CDR2 FYNNEI. The CDR3 consists of 18 residues. V lost 3 bases and J lost 4, with 24 bases in between. The CDR3 DNA reads as TGTGCCAGCAGTGAGGCGCCACCCATGATGATGAGCAGAGAGACCCAGTACTTC. This gives the protein CASSEAPPMMMSRETQYF.

V gene TRBV20-1 combines with J gene TRBJ2-3, with 7 bases that match TRBD2. With V trimmed by 5 bases and J by 4 bases, 3 bases remained unmatched. The germline V gene encodes CDR1 DFQATT and CDR2 SNEGSKA (reference sequence). The CDR3 runs to 12 residues. The CDR3: CSAPSGADTQYF. CDR3 coding DNA: TGCAGTGCTCCTAGCGGCGCAGATACGCAGTATTTT.

This clonotype was counted between two and nine times. The J gene is TRBJ1-1, the V gene TRBV7-9; TRBD1 matches at 8 bases. The germline gives CDR1 SEHNR, CDR2 FQNEAQ (reference sequence). With 5 bases clipped from V and 3 bases from J, the junction kept 5 bases outside the gene matches. The CDR3 length is 14 residues. The CDR3 coding sequence is TGTGCCAGCAGCCCGACAGGGGATGACACTGAAGCTTTCTTT. Its protein product is CASSPTGDDTEAFF.

The CDR3 is CASSSSRASGANVLTF. For the CDR3, the DNA is TGCGCCAGCAGCTCCTCACGCGCCTCTGGGGCCAACGTCCTGACTTTC. The V gene is TRBV5-1, the J gene TRBJ2-6; D is undetermined. The CDR3 runs to 16 residues. Germline CDR1 and CDR2: SGHRS and YFSETQ. V was shortened by 3 bases and J by 0 bases, with 10 bases between the two germline ends.

The chain uses TRBV10-2 and TRBJ2-1; 9 bases line up with TRBD2. The length of the CDR3 is 15 residues. Trimming took 3 bases from V and 7 from J; bases not matched to a gene: 7. The germline V gene has CDR1 WSHSY and CDR2 SAAADI. For the CDR3, the DNA is TGCGCCAGCAGTGACACAGCGGGGGGTAGAAATGAGCAGTTCTTC. Encoded protein: CASSDTAGGRNEQFF.

This clonotype was counted between two and nine times. This chain uses TRBV2 with TRBJ1-5; a weak D match, TRBD1 (5 bases). The CDR3 covers 15 residues. The ends were cut back, 0 bases at V and 6 bases at J, with 12 bases in the middle. Germline CDR1 SNHLY, CDR2 FYNNEI. This CDR3 reads CASSEALGGSQPQHF. The DNA of the CDR3 is TGTGCCAGCAGTGAAGCGCTCGGGGGGAGTCAGCCCCAGCATTTT.

This rearrangement joins TRBV6-2 or TRBV6-3 to TRBJ2-3; no reliable D call. Germline-derived CDR1 and CDR2 are MNHEY and SVGEGT. The CDR3 loop spans 11 amino acids. V was shortened by 2 bases and J by 4 bases, with 1 base between the two germline ends. The CDR3 DNA reads as TGTGCCAGCAGTTACCCAGATACGCAGTATTTT. It is translated as CASSYPDTQYF.

This clonotype was found a few times. V gene TRBV24-1 combines with J gene TRBJ1-5; D uncertain. V lost 2 bases, J lost 1 base, and 5 bases lay in between. The CDR3 contains 14 residues. CDR1 KGHDR and CDR2 SFDVKD come from the germline V gene. CDR3 region: CATSDSGSNQPQHF. The CDR3 DNA sequence: TGTGCCACCAGTGATTCTGGGAGCAATCAGCCCCAGCATTTT.

The rearrangement uses TRBV5-1 and TRBJ2-7; 9 bases map to TRBD1. Germline CDR1 reads SGHRS; CDR2 reads YFSETQ. V was pared by 2 bases and J by 1 base, with 7 bases of the junction left unmatched. CDR3 length: 16 residues. CDR3 DNA: TGCGCCAGCAGCTTATTACCGGGACAGGGATCCTACGAGCAGTACTTC. Amino acids: CASSLLPGQGSYEQYF.

This clonotype has only one observation. The rearrangement links TRBV4-2 to TRBJ1-2; D not certain. The germline gives CDR1 LGHNA, CDR2 YNFKEQ. V lost 0 bases and J 3 bases, leaving 11 bases between the germline ends. This CDR3 is 15 amino acids long. DNA for the CDR3: TGTGCCAGCAGCCAAGATGACCGGGCGGACTATGGCTACACCTTC. It yields the protein CASSQDDRADYGYTF.

This chain uses TRBV19 with TRBJ1-5; 8 bases map to TRBD1. Trimming at V came to 2 bases and at J to 3 bases, leaving 12 bases not matched to a gene. The V gene's germline CDR1 is LNHDA and CDR2 SQIVND (reference sequence). The CDR3 consists of 18 residues. The CDR3 is CASSIRKGRGLDNQPQHF. The CDR3 region has the DNA TGTGCCAGTAGTATAAGGAAGGGCAGGGGGCTAGACAATCAGCCCCAGCATTTT.

This clonotype has only a few counts. The gene calls are TRBV7-2 and TRBJ1-5; no reliable D call. This CDR3 has 14 amino acids. Per germline, CDR1 SGHTA and CDR2 FQGNSA. The ends were cut back, 5 bases at V and 4 bases at J, with 12 bases in the middle. CDR3 sequence reads: CASSPNLGNQPQHF. As DNA, the CDR3 is TGTGCCAGCAGCCCTAACTTGGGGAATCAGCCCCAGCATTTT.

This clonotype was counted once. V is TRBV6-1 and J is TRBJ2-3; tentatively, D is TRBD1 or TRBD2 (6 bases each). V was clipped by 6 bases and J by 3 bases, with 16 bases between them. This CDR3 contains 15 residues. In germline, CDR1 is MNHNS, CDR2 SASEGT. CDR3 DNA: TGTGCCAGCAGCCGCGGTGGGGGGCTGACAGATACGCAGTATTTT. Residues: CASSRGGGLTDTQYF.